The 20 T cell receptor beta chains presented below share a single source sample, sequenced in a study of cytomegalovirus exposure and HLA in healthy donors. Repertoires were generated with immunoSEQ multiplex PCR, while TCRdb's copy carries only in-frame clones and drops some. The sample consists of about 71,000 clones, around 96% of them appearing once. Sequenced sample: PBMCs. These receptors were obtained from a man between 18 and 35 years old in good health and CMV-seropositive.

The rearrangement joins TRBV4-1 to TRBJ2-7; TRBD1 agrees at 9 bases. The V gene end was trimmed by 4 bases and the J gene end by 5 bases; junction bases not matched to a gene: 12. The CDR3 consists of 16 residues. CDR1 MGHRA and CDR2 YSYEKL come from the germline V gene. The CDR3 DNA follows: TGCGCCAGCAGCCGTACCCGGGACAGGGAGGTCCACGAGCAGTACTTC. Protein product: CASSRTRDREVHEQYF.

This chain joins TRBV21-1 and TRBJ2-7; TRBD2, the table's D call, lacks a check against the DNA. TRBV21-1 is a pseudogene. The CDR3 length is 20 residues. This CDR3 is CASSKVAGVLLSPLNIEQYF. CDR3 nucleotide sequence: TGTGCCAGCAGCAAAGTTGCGGGAGTCCTTTTGAGCCCCCTGAATATCGAGCAGTACTTC.

This clone is a singleton in its sample. The J gene is TRBJ2-3, the V gene TRBV11-1; TRBD2 agrees at 7 bases. V lost 5 bases and J lost 4; bases outside the gene matches: 6. This CDR3 has 14 amino acids. Germline V gives CDR1 SGHAT, CDR2 FQDESV (reference sequence). CDR3 nucleotide sequence: TGTGCCAGCAGCACCGGACTAGTGTCAGATACGCAGTATTTT. Amino acids: CASSTGLVSDTQYF.

V and J are TRBV25-1 and TRBJ2-3; D not resolved. Trimming left V 8 bases short and J 1 base short, with 10 bases between. This CDR3 is 13 amino acids long. Germline CDR1 and CDR2: MGHDK and SYGVNS. CDR3: CASSPAGTDTQYF. The CDR3 DNA is TGTGCCAGCTCCCCGGCGGGCACAGATACGCAGTATTTT.

V and J are TRBV6-5 and TRBJ1-5, with D tentatively TRBD1 (6 bases). Per the germline V gene, CDR1 is MNHEY and CDR2 is SVGAGI. V was trimmed by 6 bases and J by 1 base, leaving 13 bases between them. This CDR3 has 15 residues. CDR3 amino acids: CASRSTGLSNQPQHF. The CDR3 DNA reads TGTGCCAGCAGATCCACAGGGTTGAGCAATCAGCCCCAGCATTTT.

The J gene is TRBJ1-1, the V gene TRBV28; 7 bases match TRBD1. This CDR3 has 15 residues. From germline, CDR1 is MDHEN and CDR2 SYDVKM. The V segment lost 6 bases and the J segment 1 base; nucleotides outside the gene matches: 8. This CDR3 is CASRSEGGGNTEAFF. DNA for the CDR3: TGTGCCAGCAGATCCGAAGGGGGCGGGAACACTGAAGCTTTCTTT.

This clone occurred a few times. This sequence joins TRBV28 and TRBJ2-2, with D maybe TRBD1 (6 bases). Trimming stripped 5 bases from V and 9 bases from J, with 25 bases between. CDR3 length: 17 residues. Germline loops: CDR1 MDHEN, CDR2 SYDVKM. The CDR3 region has the DNA TGTGCCAGCAGTCGGACAGTAGACTTACTAATGCCGAGGGAGCTGTTTTTT. As protein: CASSRTVDLLMPRELFF.

This chain uses TRBV7-3 with TRBJ2-5; D possibly corresponds to TRBD2 (6 bases). The CDR3 is 15 amino acids. Germline assignment: CDR1 SGHTA and CDR2 FQGTGA. V was shortened by 0 bases and J by 4 bases, with 12 bases between the two germline ends. The CDR3, as DNA: TGTGCCAGCAGCTTAACGAAGGGGACTCTAGAGACCCAGTACTTC. It yields the protein CASSLTKGTLETQYF.

The V gene is TRBV5-8, the J gene TRBJ2-7, with a tentative D call TRBD1 (6 bases). With 4 bases removed from V and 7 bases from J, the gap between germline ends came to 21 bases. This CDR3 is 15 amino acids long. Germline V lookup: CDR1 SGHTS, CDR2 YDEGEE. The CDR3 spells CASSPDRSKPREQYF. The CDR3 DNA reads as TGTGCCAGCAGCCCCGACAGGTCCAAACCCAGGGAGCAGTACTTC. Together with reference TRBV5-8 and TRBJ2-7, the CDR3 gives the full variable domain: EAGVTQSPTHLIKTRGQQATLRCSPISGHTSVYWYQQALGLGLQFLLWYDEGEERNRGNFPPRFSGRQFPNYSSELNVNALELEDSALYLCASSPDRSKPREQYFGPGTRLTVT.

This rearrangement joins TRBV7-6 to TRBJ2-2; no definite D call. There are 12 residues in the CDR3. Trimming took 5 bases from V and 2 from J, leaving 3 bases between them. Germline lookup yields CDR1 SGHVS and CDR2 FNYEAQ. DNA of the CDR3: TGTGCCAGCAGCCTAAACACCGGGGAGCTGTTTTTT. Translation gives CASSLNTGELFF.

This chain links TRBV7-9 with TRBJ1-1; D possibly corresponds to TRBD1 (5 bases). The CDR3 is 15 residues long. Trimming pared 5 bases from V and 1 base from J, leaving 14 bases between. Germline V lookup: CDR1 SEHNR, CDR2 FQNEAQ (reference sequence). The CDR3: CASSPVNRRNTEAFF. In nucleotides, the CDR3 is TGTGCCAGCAGCCCCGTCAACAGGAGGAACACTGAAGCTTTCTTT.

The chain carries TRBV5-1 and TRBJ1-2; D might be TRBD1 (5 bases). In germline, CDR1 is SGHRS, CDR2 YFSETQ. Trimming pared 1 base from V and 6 bases from J, leaving 16 bases between. The CDR3 covers 15 residues. The CDR3 here is CASSLFSRAGHGYTF. The CDR3 DNA is TGCGCCAGCAGCTTGTTTTCCCGGGCAGGGCATGGCTACACCTTC.

The chain uses TRBV2 and TRBJ1-1; 7 bases are a match to TRBD1. The CDR3 covers 13 residues. The germline V gene has CDR1 SNHLY and CDR2 FYNNEI. V lost 6 bases and J lost 3; bases outside the gene matches: 4. The CDR3 protein is CASSRDSDTEAFF. The CDR3 DNA reads as TGTGCCAGCAGCCGGGACAGTGACACTGAAGCTTTCTTT.

The chain has TRBV13 and TRBJ2-7; 8 nucleotides agree with TRBD1. The CDR3 is made up of 15 amino acids. Trimming cost V 2 bases and J 2 bases; bases outside gene matches: 5. Germline-derived CDR1 and CDR2 are PRHDT and FYEKMQ (reference sequence). CDR3 protein: CASSLTGTGTYEQYF. The CDR3 region has the DNA TGTGCCAGCAGCTTAACCGGGACAGGAACCTACGAGCAGTACTTC.

The chain employs TRBV28 and TRBJ2-7; D might be TRBD1 (7 bases). The germline CDR1 and CDR2 sequences are MDHEN and SYDVKM. V lost 7 bases and J 2 bases, leaving 18 bases between the germline ends. The CDR3 covers 15 residues. In DNA form, the CDR3 reads TGTGCCAGCACGGGACGGAGGGGGCGCCCCTACGAGCAGTACTTC. Translating it yields CASTGRRGRPYEQYF.

The rearrangement uses TRBV6-5 and TRBJ1-2, with 8 bases that match TRBD1. The V gene's germline CDR1 is MNHEY and CDR2 SVGAGI. This CDR3 is 15 amino acids long. V shed 7 bases, J shed 2 bases, and the junction held 9 bases outside the gene matches. The CDR3, as DNA: TGTGCCAGCACCATGACAGGGGAGATAAACTATGGCTACACCTTC. Amino acid sequence: CASTMTGEINYGYTF.

This clone was found once. This rearrangement joins TRBV9 to TRBJ2-3, with 7 bases that match TRBD2. The CDR3 totals 17 residues. The V segment lost 0 bases and the J segment 1 base; nucleotides outside the gene matches: 8. Germline CDR1 is SGDLS and CDR2 is YYNGEE. The CDR3 bases are TGTGCCAGCAGCGTAGAATTCGGGGGGACTCGCACAGATACGCAGTATTTT. Encoded protein: CASSVEFGGTRTDTQYF.

This chain links TRBV4-1 with TRBJ2-3; D call uncertain. CDR1 and CDR2 (germline): MGHRA, YSYEKL. The ends were cut back, 5 bases at V and 2 bases at J, with 11 bases in the middle. This CDR3 is 14 amino acids long. Here the CDR3 DNA reads TGCGCCAGCAGCAAAAGCACCTCCACAGATACGCAGTATTTT. This codes for CASSKSTSTDTQYF.

The J gene is TRBJ2-3, the V gene TRBV29-1; 9 nucleotides align to TRBD2. The length of the CDR3 is 13 residues. Germline V gene lookup returns CDR1 SQVTM and CDR2 ANQGSEA. The V segment lost 4 bases and the J segment 6 bases; nucleotides outside the gene matches: 5. This CDR3 reads CSVGREGPDTQYF. In DNA, the CDR3 is TGCAGCGTTGGGCGGGAGGGACCGGATACGCAGTATTTT.

The V gene is TRBV7-3, the J gene TRBJ2-1; D unresolved. The CDR3 loop spans 13 amino acids. The germline V gene has CDR1 SGHTA and CDR2 FQGTGA. V was shortened by 4 bases and J by 8 bases, with 12 bases between the two germline ends. CDR3 in DNA: TGTGCCAGCAGCTACTCCGATATAGATGAGCAGTTCTTC. It codes for CASSYSDIDEQFF. Supplemented by reference TRBV7-3 and TRBJ2-1, the full variable domain reads GAGVSQTPSNKVTEKGKYVELRCDPISGHTALYWYRQSLGQGPEFLIYFQGTGAADDSGLPNDRFFAVRPEGSVSTLKIQRTERGDSAVYLCASSYSDIDEQFFGPGTRLTVL.